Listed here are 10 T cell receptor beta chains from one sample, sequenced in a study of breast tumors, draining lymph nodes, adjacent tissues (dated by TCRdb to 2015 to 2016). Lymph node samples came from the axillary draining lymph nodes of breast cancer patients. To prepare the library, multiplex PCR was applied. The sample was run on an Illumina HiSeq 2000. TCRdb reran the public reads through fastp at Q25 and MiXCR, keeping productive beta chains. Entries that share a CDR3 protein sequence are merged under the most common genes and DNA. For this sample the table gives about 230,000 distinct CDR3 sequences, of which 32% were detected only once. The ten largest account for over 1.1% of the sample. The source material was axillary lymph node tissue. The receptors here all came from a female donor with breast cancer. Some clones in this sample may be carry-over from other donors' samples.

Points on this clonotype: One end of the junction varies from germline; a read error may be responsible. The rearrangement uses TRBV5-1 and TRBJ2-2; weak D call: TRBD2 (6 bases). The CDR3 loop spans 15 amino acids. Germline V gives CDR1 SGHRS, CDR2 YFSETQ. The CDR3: CASSLTAGRSGALFF. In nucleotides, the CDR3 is TGCGCCAGCAGCTTGACGGCGGGAAGGTCCGGGGCGCTGTTTTTT.

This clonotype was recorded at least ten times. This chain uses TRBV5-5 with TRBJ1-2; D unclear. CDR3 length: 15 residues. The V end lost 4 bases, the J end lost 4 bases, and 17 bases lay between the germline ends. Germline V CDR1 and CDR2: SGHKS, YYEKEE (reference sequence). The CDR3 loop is CASSPTARTVYGYTF. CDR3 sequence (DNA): TGTGCCAGCAGCCCGACGGCGCGGACCGTCTATGGCTACACCTTC.

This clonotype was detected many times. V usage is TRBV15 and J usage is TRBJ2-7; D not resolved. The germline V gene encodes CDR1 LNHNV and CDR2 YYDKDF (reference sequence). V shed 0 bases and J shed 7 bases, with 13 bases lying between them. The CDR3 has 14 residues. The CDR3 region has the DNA TGTGCCACCAGCAGAGATCAATCCCCCGGGGAGCAGTACTTC. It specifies CATSRDQSPGEQYF.

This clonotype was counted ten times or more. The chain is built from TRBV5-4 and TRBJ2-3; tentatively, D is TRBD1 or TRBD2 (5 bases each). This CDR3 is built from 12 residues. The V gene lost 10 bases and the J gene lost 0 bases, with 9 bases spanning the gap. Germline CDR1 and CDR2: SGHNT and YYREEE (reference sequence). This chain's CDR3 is CAVGTSTDTQYF. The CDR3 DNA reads TGTGCCGTTGGGACCAGCACAGATACGCAGTATTTT.

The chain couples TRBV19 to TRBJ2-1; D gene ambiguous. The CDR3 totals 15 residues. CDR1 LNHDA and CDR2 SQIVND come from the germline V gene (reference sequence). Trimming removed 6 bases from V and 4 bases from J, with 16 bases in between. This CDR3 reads CASSSSSEKYNEQFF. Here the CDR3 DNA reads TGTGCCAGTAGCTCCTCTAGTGAGAAGTACAATGAGCAGTTCTTC. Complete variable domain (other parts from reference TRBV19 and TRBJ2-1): DGGITQSPKYLFRKEGQNVTLSCEQNLNHDAMYWYRQDPGQGLRLIYYSQIVNDFQKGDIAEGYSVSREKKESFPLTVTSAQKNPTAFYLCASSSSSEKYNEQFFGPGTRLTVL.

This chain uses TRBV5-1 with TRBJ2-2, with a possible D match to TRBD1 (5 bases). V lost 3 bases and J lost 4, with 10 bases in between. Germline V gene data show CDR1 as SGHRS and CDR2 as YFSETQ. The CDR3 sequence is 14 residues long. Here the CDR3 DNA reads TGCGCCAGCAGCTCCTCGGACACCACCGGGGAGCTGTTTTTT. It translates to CASSSSDTTGELFF.

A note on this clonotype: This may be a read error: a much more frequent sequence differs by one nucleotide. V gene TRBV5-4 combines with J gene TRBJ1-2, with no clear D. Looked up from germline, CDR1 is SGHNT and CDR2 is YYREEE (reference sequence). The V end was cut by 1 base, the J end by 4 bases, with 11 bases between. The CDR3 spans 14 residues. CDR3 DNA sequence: TGTGCCAGCAGCTTGAATCAGGCTTCCTATGGCTACACCTTC. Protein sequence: CASSLNQASYGYTF.

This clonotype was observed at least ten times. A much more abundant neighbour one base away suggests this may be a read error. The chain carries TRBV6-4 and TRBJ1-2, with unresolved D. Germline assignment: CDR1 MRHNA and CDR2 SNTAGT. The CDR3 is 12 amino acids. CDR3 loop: CASSHSIHGYTF. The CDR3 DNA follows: TGTGCCAGCAGTCACTCGATTCACGGCTACACCTTC.

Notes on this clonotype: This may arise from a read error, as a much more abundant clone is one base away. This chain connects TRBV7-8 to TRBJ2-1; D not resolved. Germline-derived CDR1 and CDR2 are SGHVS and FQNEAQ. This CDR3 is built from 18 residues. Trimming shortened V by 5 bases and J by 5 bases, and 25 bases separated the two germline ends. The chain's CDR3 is CASSQAVGHSRGHNEQFF. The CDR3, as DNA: TGTGCCAGCAGCCAAGCAGTAGGGCATAGCAGAGGCCACAATGAGCAGTTCTTC.

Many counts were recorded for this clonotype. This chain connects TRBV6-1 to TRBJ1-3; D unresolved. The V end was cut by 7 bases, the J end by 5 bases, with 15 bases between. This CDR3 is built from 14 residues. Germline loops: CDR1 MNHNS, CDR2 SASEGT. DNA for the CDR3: TGTGCCAGCATCGAATCCACTTACCGAAACACCATATATTTT. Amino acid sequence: CASIESTYRNTIYF.